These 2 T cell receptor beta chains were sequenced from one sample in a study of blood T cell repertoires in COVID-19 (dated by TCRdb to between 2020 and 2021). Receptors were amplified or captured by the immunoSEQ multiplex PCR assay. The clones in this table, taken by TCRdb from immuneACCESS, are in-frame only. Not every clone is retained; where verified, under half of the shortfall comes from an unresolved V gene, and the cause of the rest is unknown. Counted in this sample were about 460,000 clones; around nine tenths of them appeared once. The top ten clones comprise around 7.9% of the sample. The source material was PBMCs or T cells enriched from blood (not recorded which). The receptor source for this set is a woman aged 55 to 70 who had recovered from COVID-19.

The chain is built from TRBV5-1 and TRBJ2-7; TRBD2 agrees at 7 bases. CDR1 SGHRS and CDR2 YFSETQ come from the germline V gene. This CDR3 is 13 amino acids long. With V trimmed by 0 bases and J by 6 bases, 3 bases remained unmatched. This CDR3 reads CASSLVPGGEQYF. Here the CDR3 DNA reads TGCGCCAGCAGCTTGGTTCCGGGGGGCGAGCAGTACTTC.

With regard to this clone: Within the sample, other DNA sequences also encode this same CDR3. The CDR3 region is CASSYPGTDTQYF. DNA for the CDR3: TGTGCCAGCAGTTACCCCGGTACAGATACGCAGTATTTT. The rearrangement links TRBV6-5 to TRBJ2-3, with D uncertain. This CDR3 is 13 amino acids long. The V gene lost 2 bases and the J gene lost 3 bases, with 6 bases spanning the gap. Per the germline V gene, CDR1 is MNHEY and CDR2 is SVGAGI.